These 30 T cell receptor beta chains were all obtained from the same sample, sequenced in a study of T cell repertoires in cytomegalovirus infection. One entry per CDR3 protein, called by TCRdb with MiXCR from the reads. Among hundreds of thousands of distinct CDR3 sequences listed, roughly a tenth were seen once. Specimen: PBMCs. The receptors were gathered from a human donor in good health (CMV status not recorded). Some clones in this sample may be carry-over from other donors' samples.

This clonotype was seen only a few times. This chain uses TRBV20-1 with TRBJ1-2; D may be TRBD1 (6 bases). This CDR3 has 15 amino acids. Germline CDR1 DFQATT, CDR2 SNEGSKA (reference sequence). CDR3 region: CTAWDIQGGSYGYTF. The CDR3 region has the DNA TGCACAGCCTGGGACATCCAGGGTGGGAGTTATGGCTACACCTTC.

The chain links TRBV7-2 to TRBJ1-6, with a possible D match to TRBD1 (6 bases). The germline gives CDR1 SGHTA, CDR2 FQGNSA. Trimming cost V 4 bases and J 7 bases, with 14 bases left between them. There are 15 residues in the CDR3. CDR3 loop: CASSSGQRNNSPLHF. For the CDR3, the DNA is TGTGCCAGCAGCTCCGGACAGCGGAACAATTCACCCCTCCACTTT.

This clonotype was counted a few times. The chain uses TRBV2 and TRBJ1-2, with D tentatively TRBD1 (5 bases). This CDR3 spans 12 amino acids. Trimming removed 2 bases from V and 6 bases from J, with 7 bases in between. CDR1 and CDR2 from the germline V gene are SNHLY and FYNNEI. CDR3 nucleotide sequence: TGTGCCAGCAGTGAATCCAGGGATGGCTACACCTTC. Amino acid sequence: CASSESRDGYTF.

This clonotype was seen at least ten times. The V and J genes are TRBV2 and TRBJ2-1; D is uncertain. CDR1 SNHLY and CDR2 FYNNEI come from the germline V gene. The CDR3 length is 11 residues. The CDR3 spells CATARRNEQFF. In nucleotides, the CDR3 is TGTGCAACCGCGCGCCGCAATGAGCAGTTCTTC.

This clonotype showed up many times. The rearrangement uses TRBV7-2 and TRBJ1-1; TRBD1 aligns across 10 bases. Germline-derived CDR1 and CDR2 are SGHTA and FQGNSA. The V gene end was trimmed by 4 bases and the J gene end by 5 bases; junction bases not matched to a gene: 1. The CDR3 sequence is 13 residues long. CDR3: CASSWGQGTEAFF. Here the CDR3 DNA reads TGTGCCAGCAGCTGGGGACAGGGGACTGAAGCTTTCTTT.

This clonotype occurred many times. V gene TRBV19 combines with J gene TRBJ1-5; D is uncertain. V was clipped by 3 bases and J by 1 base, with 10 bases between them. Germline CDR1 is LNHDA and CDR2 is SQIVND (reference sequence). The CDR3 sequence is 15 residues long. The CDR3 bases are TGTGCCAGTAGTATCGGAAGAGGGAGCAATCAGCCCCAGCATTTT. Amino acid sequence: CASSIGRGSNQPQHF.

This clonotype was seen ten or more times. The J gene is TRBJ2-3, the V gene TRBV12-5, with TRBD2 identical over 11 bases. The V gene end was trimmed by 5 bases and the J gene end by 4 bases; junction bases not matched to a gene: 2. CDR1 is LGHNT, CDR2 FRNRAP, per germline. The CDR3 covers 14 residues. Written as DNA, the CDR3 is TGTGCTAGTGGTGCTAGCGGGGGGCCAGATACGCAGTATTTT. As protein: CASGASGGPDTQYF.

About this clonotype: Possible read error: a much larger clone is one base away. The CDR3 loop is CASRTGRGASNEQFF. CDR3 DNA: TGTGCCAGCAGGACCGGACGGGGGGCCAGCAATGAGCAGTTCTTC. The gene calls are TRBV6-6 and TRBJ2-1; D is possibly TRBD2 (7 bases). The CDR3 is made up of 15 amino acids. Trimming took 6 bases from V and 6 from J, leaving 18 bases between them. Germline V gives CDR1 MNHNY, CDR2 SVGAGI (reference sequence).

The V gene is TRBV6-6, the J gene TRBJ2-4; D unresolved. V lost 5 bases and J lost 10, with 12 bases in between. The CDR3 has 12 amino acids. The germline V gene encodes CDR1 MNHNY and CDR2 SVGAGI (reference sequence). For the CDR3, the DNA is TGTGCCAGCAGTCCATCAGGCCCGATTCAGTACTTC. Its protein is CASSPSGPIQYF.

At least ten counts were recorded for this clonotype. The chain is built from TRBV7-8 and TRBJ1-5; no definite D call. Germline V gene lookup returns CDR1 SGHVS and CDR2 FQNEAQ. Trimming took 4 bases from V and 2 from J, leaving 9 bases between them. There are 14 residues in the CDR3. The CDR3 DNA reads TGTGCCAGCAGCTCGGACGCCGGCAATCAGCCCCAGCATTTT. Its translation is CASSSDAGNQPQHF.

This clonotype showed up many times. This chain uses TRBV7-6 with TRBJ2-1; 9 bases agree with TRBD1. With V trimmed by 2 bases and J by 4 bases, 15 bases remained unmatched. Germline CDR1 is SGHVS and CDR2 is FNYEAQ. The CDR3 is 19 residues long. CDR3 region: CASSLFAFVGQGGYNEQFF. As DNA, the CDR3 is TGTGCCAGCAGCTTATTCGCCTTCGTGGGACAGGGTGGTTACAATGAGCAGTTCTTC.

V and J are TRBV7-9 and TRBJ2-1; D could derive from TRBD1 or TRBD2 (5 bases each). The CDR3 length is 13 residues. Deletions cut 7 bases from V and 5 bases from J, with 12 bases between. Germline lookup yields CDR1 SEHNR and CDR2 FQNEAQ (reference sequence). CDR3 sequence (DNA): TGTGCCAGCACCCGGGGCTATAACAATGAGCAGTTCTTC. Translation gives CASTRGYNNEQFF.

In its sample, this clonotype was seen many times. The rearrangement joins TRBV5-1 to TRBJ2-2; 7 bases agree with TRBD2. V lost 2 bases and J lost 6; bases outside the gene matches: 7. The length of the CDR3 is 15 residues. Germline loops: CDR1 SGHRS, CDR2 YFSETQ. The CDR3 loop reads CASSFTLAESGELFF. For the CDR3, the DNA is TGCGCCAGCAGCTTTACGCTAGCGGAGTCCGGGGAGCTGTTTTTT. Based on the CDR3 plus reference TRBV5-1 and TRBJ2-2, the full variable domain is KAGVTQTPRYLIKTRGQQVTLSCSPISGHRSVSWYQQTPGQGLQFLFEYFSETQRNKGNFPGRFSGRQFSNSRSEMNVSTLELGDSALYLCASSFTLAESGELFFGEGSRLTVL.

This clonotype appeared many times. The V call is TRBV12-3 or TRBV12-4, the J call TRBJ2-1, with D unresolved. The CDR3 spans 14 residues. V was clipped by 5 bases and J by 7 bases, with 15 bases between them. CDR3 sequence reads: CASSLRALMNEQFF. The CDR3, as DNA: TGTGCCAGCAGTCTAAGGGCCCTCATGAATGAGCAGTTCTTC.

The chain recombines TRBV7-9 with TRBJ1-5; possibly TRBD1 for D (5 bases). V was cut by 2 bases and J by 3 bases, with 8 bases left in between. The CDR3 runs to 14 residues. CDR1 SEHNR and CDR2 FQNEAQ come from the germline V gene (reference sequence). The CDR3 is CASSLKTDNQPQHF. The CDR3 nucleotides are TGTGCCAGCAGCTTAAAGACAGACAATCAGCCCCAGCATTTT. Full variable domain (missing parts from reference TRBV7-9 and TRBJ1-5): DTGVSQNPRHKITKRGQNVTFRCDPISEHNRLYWYRQTLGQGPEFLTYFQNEAQLEKSRLLSDRFSAERPKGSFSTLEIQRTEQGDSAMYLCASSLKTDNQPQHFGDGTRLSIL.

Ten or more counts support this clonotype. The rearrangement uses TRBV28 and TRBJ1-4; TRBD1 matches at 7 bases. The CDR3 consists of 17 residues. The ends lost 4 bases at V and 0 bases at J; junction bases unmatched: 8. Germline V gene lookup returns CDR1 MDHEN and CDR2 SYDVKM. CDR3 sequence (DNA): TGTGCCAGCAGTTCCAGGGGGTCGGGACCAACTAATGAAAAACTGTTTTTT. Protein sequence: CASSSRGSGPTNEKLFF. The whole variable domain, filled in from reference TRBV28 and TRBJ1-4, reads DVKVTQSSRYLVKRTGEKVFLECVQDMDHENMFWYRQDPGLGLRLIYFSYDVKMKEKGDIPEGYSVSREKKERFSLILESASTNQTSMYLCASSSRGSGPTNEKLFFGSGTQLSVL.

This clonotype was observed at least ten times. The rearrangement joins TRBV6-2 or TRBV6-3 to TRBJ2-2; no clear D gene. The V gene lost 6 bases and the J gene lost 6 bases, with 11 bases spanning the gap. CDR3 size: 13 residues. CDR1 MNHEY and CDR2 SVGEGT come from the germline V gene. This CDR3 is CASSLQGPGELFF. The DNA for the CDR3 is TGTGCCAGCAGCCTTCAAGGGCCCGGGGAGCTGTTTTTT.

This clonotype was recorded at least ten times. V and J are TRBV10-3 and TRBJ1-1; no clear D. Germline CDR1 is ENHRY and CDR2 is SYGVKD. V was trimmed by 6 bases and J by 4 bases, leaving 6 bases between them. The CDR3 totals 11 residues. The CDR3 reads CAISRGTEAFF. The CDR3 region has the DNA TGTGCCATCAGCCGGGGCACTGAAGCTTTCTTT.

V is TRBV7-3 and J is TRBJ2-7; a possible D gene is TRBD2 (6 bases). CDR3 length: 15 residues. V dropped 4 bases and J dropped 3 bases, with 16 bases sitting between them. Germline V CDR1 and CDR2: SGHTA, FQGTGA. CDR3 sequence: CASSSQGGGIYEQYV. The CDR3 nucleotides are TGTGCCAGCAGCTCGCAGGGTGGGGGGATCTACGAGCAGTACGTC.

This clonotype was counted ten times or more. This rearrangement joins TRBV10-3 to TRBJ1-6; no clear D. Germline loops: CDR1 ENHRY, CDR2 SYGVKD. This CDR3 spans 15 amino acids. With 3 bases removed from V and 6 bases from J, the gap between germline ends came to 12 bases. For the CDR3, the DNA is TGTGCCATCAGTGATGGCGTCGGAACTAATTCACCCCTCCACTTT. It encodes CAISDGVGTNSPLHF.

This clonotype was seen only a few times. The chain couples TRBV5-5 to TRBJ2-1; 9 bases are a match to TRBD2. Looked up from germline, CDR1 is SGHKS and CDR2 is YYEKEE (reference sequence). V shed 3 bases and J 8 bases; nucleotides not matched to a gene: 12. The CDR3 consists of 16 residues. CDR3 in amino acids: CASSSTRGGRFDEQFF. CDR3 nucleotide sequence: TGTGCCAGCAGCTCGACGCGGGGGGGCCGGTTCGATGAGCAGTTCTTC.

V is TRBV7-9 and J is TRBJ2-5; maybe TRBD1 (6 bases). Germline CDR1 reads SEHNR; CDR2 reads FQNEAQ (reference sequence). Trimming cost V 0 bases and J 3 bases, with 8 bases left between them. CDR3 size: 14 residues. The chain's CDR3 is CASSLARTEETQYF. The CDR3 DNA reads as TGTGCCAGCAGCTTAGCGAGGACAGAAGAGACCCAGTACTTC.

This clonotype occurred many times. The chain uses TRBV7-2 and TRBJ2-7, with TRBD2 matching over 9 bases. Per the germline V gene, CDR1 is SGHTA and CDR2 is FQGNSA. The CDR3 is 16 residues long. Unmatched junction bases numbered 13, after V lost 5 bases and J lost 5 bases. The CDR3 spells CASSASGRGGLNEQYV. The CDR3 DNA reads TGTGCCAGCAGCGCTTCGGGGCGGGGGGGCCTCAACGAGCAGTACGTC.

The rearrangement joins TRBV7-9 to TRBJ2-6, with 9 bases identical to TRBD1. Unmatched junction bases numbered 13, after V lost 11 bases and J lost 2 bases. Germline V CDR1 and CDR2: SEHNR, FQNEAQ (reference sequence). This CDR3 is built from 17 residues. The DNA of the CDR3 is TGTGCCCGGTCGGACAGGGGACCTATAGCTGGGGCCAACGTCCTGACTTTC. Translation: CARSDRGPIAGANVLTF.

This clonotype was found once. The genes are TRBV28 and TRBJ2-7, with D maybe TRBD1 (5 bases). The CDR3 is 15 amino acids. Trimming left V 4 bases short and J 3 bases short, with 16 bases between. Looked up from germline, CDR1 is MDHEN and CDR2 is SYDVKM. Here the CDR3 reads CASSSPLGQGYEQYV. The DNA of the CDR3 is TGTGCCAGCAGTTCCCCCCTCGGGCAGGGCTACGAGCAGTACGTC.

The chain is built from TRBV5-6 and TRBJ1-1; a possible D gene is TRBD1 (6 bases). This CDR3 comprises 13 residues. Germline values: CDR1 SGHDT, CDR2 YYEEEE. Deletions cut 4 bases from V and 4 bases from J, with 11 bases between. DNA for the CDR3: TGTGCCAGCAGCCGGGCAGGGGCCACTGAAGCTTTCTTT. Its protein is CASSRAGATEAFF.

This clonotype was detected only a few times. This chain links TRBV29-1 with TRBJ1-2; D is unclear. CDR3 length equals 11 residues. V lost 2 bases and J 6 bases, leaving 7 bases between the germline ends. Germline V gene data show CDR1 as SQVTM and CDR2 as ANQGSEA. The DNA of the CDR3 is TGCAGCGTTGAAAGCTCCCATGGCTACACCTTC. It yields the protein CSVESSHGYTF.

This clonotype was picked up many times. J is TRBJ1-3 and V is TRBV12-3 or TRBV12-4; TRBD1 matches 7 bases. The CDR3 has 15 amino acids. Trimming removed 6 bases from V and 2 bases from J; junction bases left unmatched: 7. CDR3: CASSTGVHAGNTIYF. The DNA for the CDR3 is TGTGCCAGCAGCACAGGGGTACATGCTGGAAACACCATATATTTT.

This clonotype showed up just a few times. The rearrangement joins TRBV5-5 to TRBJ2-6, with D unclear. V lost 0 bases to trimming and J lost 0 bases, with 7 bases between them. CDR1 is SGHKS, CDR2 YYEKEE, per germline (reference sequence). The CDR3 is 16 amino acids. The CDR3 sequence is CASSLAVSSGANVLTF. CDR3 nucleotide sequence: TGTGCCAGCAGCTTGGCCGTGAGCTCTGGGGCCAACGTCCTGACTTTC.

This clonotype has only a few counts. The chain uses TRBV14 and TRBJ1-2; D perhaps matches TRBD1 (6 bases). V was trimmed by 4 bases and J by 4 bases, leaving 13 bases between them. Per germline, CDR1 SGHDN and CDR2 FVKESK. The CDR3 sequence is 14 residues long. As DNA, the CDR3 is TGTGCCAGCAGCCGCGAACAGGGTTTCTATGGCTACACCTTC. Residues: CASSREQGFYGYTF. The full variable domain, with the rest looked up from reference TRBV14 and TRBJ1-2, is EAGVTQFPSHSVIEKGQTVTLRCDPISGHDNLYWYRRVMGKEIKFLLHFVKESKQDESGMPNNRFLAERTGGTYSTLKVQPAELEDSGVYFCASSREQGFYGYTFGSGTRLTVV.